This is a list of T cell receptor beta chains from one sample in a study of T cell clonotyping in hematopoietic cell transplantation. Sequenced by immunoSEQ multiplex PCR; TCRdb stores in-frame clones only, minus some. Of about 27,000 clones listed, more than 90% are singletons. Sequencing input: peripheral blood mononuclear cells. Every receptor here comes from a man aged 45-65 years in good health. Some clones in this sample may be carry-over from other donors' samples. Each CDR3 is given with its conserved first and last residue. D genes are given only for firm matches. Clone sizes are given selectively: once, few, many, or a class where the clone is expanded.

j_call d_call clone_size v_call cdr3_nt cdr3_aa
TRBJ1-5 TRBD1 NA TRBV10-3 TGTGCCATCAGTGAGTCCCCTCCGGCAGGGGGTGGTCAGCCCCAGCATTTT CAISESPPAGGGQPQHF
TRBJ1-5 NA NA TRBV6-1 TGTGCCAGCAGGGGAGACAGAATTCAGCCCCAGCATTTT CASRGDRIQPQHF
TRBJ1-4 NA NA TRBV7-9 TGTGCCAGCAGCCCCGACGGGGCCAATGAAAAACTGTTTTTT CASSPDGANEKLFF
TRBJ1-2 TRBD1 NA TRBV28 TGTGCCACCGGAGACAGGGGTTATGGCTACACCTTC CATGDRGYGYTF
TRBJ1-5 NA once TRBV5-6 TGTGCCAGCAGCTTGTTGGGCGGTGGGGGCGGAGGCAATCAGCCCCAGCATTTT CASSLLGGGGGGNQPQHF
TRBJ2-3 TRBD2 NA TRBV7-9 TGTGCCATCCCAAACCGGGGGGGTCTTTCAGATACGCAGTATTTT CAIPNRGGLSDTQYF
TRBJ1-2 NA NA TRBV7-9 TGTGCCAGCAGCTTAGAAACAGCCCCCTATGGCTACACCTTC CASSLETAPYGYTF
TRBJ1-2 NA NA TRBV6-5 TGTGCCAGCAGTTACGAGGGGGGCCTACGTGGCTACACCTTC CASSYEGGLRGYTF
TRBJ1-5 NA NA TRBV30 TGTGCCTGGAGTGGTGGACGGCACAATCAGCCCCAGCATTTT CAWSGGRHNQPQHF
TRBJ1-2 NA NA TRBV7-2 TGTGCCAGCAGCAATAGGGGGGCCTATGGCTACACCTTC CASSNRGAYGYTF
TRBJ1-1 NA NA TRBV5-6 TGTGCCAGCAGCTTGCGATGGAGTCTGAACACTGAAGCTTTCTTT CASSLRWSLNTEAFF
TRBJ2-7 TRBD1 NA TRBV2 TGTGCCAGCAGGCCGGGACAGGGCCTCTACGAGCAGTACTTC CASRPGQGLYEQYF
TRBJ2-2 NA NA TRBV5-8 TGTGCCAGCAGCTTGGGACATAACGTGGGCACCGGGGAGCTGTTTTTT CASSLGHNVGTGELFF
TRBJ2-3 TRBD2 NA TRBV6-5 TGTGCCAGCAGTGTACTAGCGGGGGTCGATACGCAGTATTTT CASSVLAGVDTQYF
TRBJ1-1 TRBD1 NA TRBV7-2 TGTGCCAGCAGCTTAGCAAGGACAGGGGAGGGTGGTGCTTTCTTT CASSLARTGEGGAFF
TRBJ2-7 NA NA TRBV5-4 TGTGCCAGCAGCGTCGCCTACGAGCAGTACTTC CASSVAYEQYF
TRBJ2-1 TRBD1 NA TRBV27 TGTGCCACCGGACAGGGGATACATGAGCAGTTCTTC CATGQGIHEQFF
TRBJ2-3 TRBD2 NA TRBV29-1 TGCAGCGTTGATTGGGCGGGGGGGCCATCAGATACGCAGTATTTT CSVDWAGGPSDTQYF
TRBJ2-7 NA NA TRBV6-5 TGTGCCAGCAGTTACTCCCAGTGGGGCTCCTACGAGCAGTACTTC CASSYSQWGSYEQYF
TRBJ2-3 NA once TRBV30 TGTGCCTGGAGTGGACCTAGTACAGATACGCAGTATTTT CAWSGPSTDTQYF
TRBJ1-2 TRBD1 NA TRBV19 TGTGCCAGTAGTATTTTGGCAGGGGGTTATGGCTACACCTTC CASSILAGGYGYTF
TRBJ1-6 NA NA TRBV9 TGTGCCAGCAGCGTGTCAGGGCAGAGCTCCTATAATTCACCCCTCCACTTT CASSVSGQSSYNSPLHF
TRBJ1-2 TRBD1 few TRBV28 TGTGCCAGCAGTTTATCGACAGGGGGCTACGGCTACACCTTC CASSLSTGGYGYTF
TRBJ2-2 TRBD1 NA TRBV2 TGTGCCAGCGAGGACAGGGGGCGGACCGGGGAGCTGTTTTTT CASEDRGRTGELFF
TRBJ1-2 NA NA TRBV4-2 TGTGCCAGCAGCCAGCGAGGGAGCCCGACAGCTAACTATGGCTACACCTTC CASSQRGSPTANYGYTF
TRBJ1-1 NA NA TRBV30 TGTGCCTGGGGTCCGGGATCCACTGAAGCTTTCTTT CAWGPGSTEAFF
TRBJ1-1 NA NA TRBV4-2 TGTGCCAGCAGCCAAGATCGTTTGACTGAAGCTTTCTTT CASSQDRLTEAFF
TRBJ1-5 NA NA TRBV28 TGTGCCAGCAGACGACAGCCTGGACTCAATCAGCCCCAGCATTTT CASRRQPGLNQPQHF
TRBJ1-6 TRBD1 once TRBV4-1 TGCGCCAGCAGCCAAGTGTACGGGACAGGGAATAATTCACCCCTCCACTTT CASSQVYGTGNNSPLHF
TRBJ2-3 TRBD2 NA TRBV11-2 TGTGCCAGCAGCTTTAGCGGGGGGGCGGCAGATACGCAGTATTTT CASSFSGGAADTQYF
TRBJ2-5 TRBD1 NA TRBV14 TGTGCCAGCAGCCCGTGGACAGGGGGCTTCGAGACCCAGTACTTC CASSPWTGGFETQYF
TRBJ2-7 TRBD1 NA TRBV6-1 TGTGCCAGCAGGAAGGGACAGGGGGCCGGGTACGAGCAGTACTTC CASRKGQGAGYEQYF
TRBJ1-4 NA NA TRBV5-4 TGTGCCAGCAGCTCCCGTGGGGGAACTAATGAAAAACTGTTTTTT CASSSRGGTNEKLFF
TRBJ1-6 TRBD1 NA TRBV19 TGTGCCAGTAAGGACGGACAGGGTGGACTAAATTCACCCCTCCACTTT CASKDGQGGLNSPLHF
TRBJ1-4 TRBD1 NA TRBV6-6 TGTGCCAGCAGTGAGGACAGGTTTTCTAATGAAAAACTGTTTTTT CASSEDRFSNEKLFF
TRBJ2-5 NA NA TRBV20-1 TGCAGTGCTCCCCTGGGAACCCAGTACTTC CSAPLGTQYF
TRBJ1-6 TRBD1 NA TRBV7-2 TGTGCCAGCAGCCCGGGACAGTATAATTCACCCCTCCACTTT CASSPGQYNSPLHF
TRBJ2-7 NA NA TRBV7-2 TGTGCCAGCAGCTTAGGGACGCACCCCACCTACGAGCAGTACTTC CASSLGTHPTYEQYF
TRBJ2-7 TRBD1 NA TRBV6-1 TGTGCCAGCACTGCGACAGGGGAGCGGTACGAGCAGTACTTC CASTATGERYEQYF
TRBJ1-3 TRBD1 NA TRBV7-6 TGTGCCAGCAGCTTGGACAGGGGTAGGAACACCATATATTTT CASSLDRGRNTIYF
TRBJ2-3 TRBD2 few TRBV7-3 TGTGCCAGCAGCTTAAAGGGGCCATGGGGCGGGGGTTCAGATACGCAGTATTTT CASSLKGPWGGGSDTQYF